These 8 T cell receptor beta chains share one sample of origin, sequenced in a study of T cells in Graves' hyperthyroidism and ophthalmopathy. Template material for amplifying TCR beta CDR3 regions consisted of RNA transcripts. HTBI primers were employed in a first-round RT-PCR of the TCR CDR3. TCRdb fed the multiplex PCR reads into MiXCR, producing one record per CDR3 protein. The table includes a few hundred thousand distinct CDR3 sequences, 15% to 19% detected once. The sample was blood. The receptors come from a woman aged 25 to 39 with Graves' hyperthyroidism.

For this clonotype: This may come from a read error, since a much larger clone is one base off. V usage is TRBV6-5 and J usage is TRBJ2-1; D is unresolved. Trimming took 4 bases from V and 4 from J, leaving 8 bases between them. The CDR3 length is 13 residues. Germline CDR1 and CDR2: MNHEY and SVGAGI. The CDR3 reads CASSWAEYNEQFF. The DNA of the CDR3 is TGTGCCAGCAGTTGGGCAGAATACAATGAGCAGTTCTTC.

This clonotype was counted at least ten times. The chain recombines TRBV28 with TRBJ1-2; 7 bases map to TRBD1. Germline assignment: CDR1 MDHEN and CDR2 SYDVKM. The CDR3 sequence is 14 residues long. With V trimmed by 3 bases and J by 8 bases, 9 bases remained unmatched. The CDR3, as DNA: TGTGCCAGCAGTTTCGGAGACAGGGTATTCGGCTACACCTTC. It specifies CASSFGDRVFGYTF.

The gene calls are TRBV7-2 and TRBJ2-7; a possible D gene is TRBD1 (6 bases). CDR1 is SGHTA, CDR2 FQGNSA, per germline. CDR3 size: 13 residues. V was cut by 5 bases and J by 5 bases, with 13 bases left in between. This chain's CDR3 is CASSRDTRNEQYF. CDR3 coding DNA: TGTGCCAGCAGCCGGGACACAAGAAACGAGCAGTACTTC.

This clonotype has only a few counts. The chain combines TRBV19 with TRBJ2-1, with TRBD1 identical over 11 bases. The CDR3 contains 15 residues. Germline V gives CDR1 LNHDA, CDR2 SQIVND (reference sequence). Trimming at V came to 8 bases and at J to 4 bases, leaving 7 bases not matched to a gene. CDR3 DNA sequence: TGTGCCAGTCACCGGGACAGGGGGACATACAATGAGCAGTTCTTC. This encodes CASHRDRGTYNEQFF. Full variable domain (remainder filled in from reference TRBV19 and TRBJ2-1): DGGITQSPKYLFRKEGQNVTLSCEQNLNHDAMYWYRQDPGQGLRLIYYSQIVNDFQKGDIAEGYSVSREKKESFPLTVTSAQKNPTAFYLCASHRDRGTYNEQFFGPGTRLTVL.

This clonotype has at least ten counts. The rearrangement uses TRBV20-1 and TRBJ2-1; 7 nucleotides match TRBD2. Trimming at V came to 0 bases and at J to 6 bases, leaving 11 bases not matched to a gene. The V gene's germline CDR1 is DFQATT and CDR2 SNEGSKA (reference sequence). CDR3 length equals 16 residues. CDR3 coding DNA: TGCAGTGCTAGAGACCCAAGGCGGGAGACCTTCAATGAGCAGTTCTTC. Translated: CSARDPRRETFNEQFF.

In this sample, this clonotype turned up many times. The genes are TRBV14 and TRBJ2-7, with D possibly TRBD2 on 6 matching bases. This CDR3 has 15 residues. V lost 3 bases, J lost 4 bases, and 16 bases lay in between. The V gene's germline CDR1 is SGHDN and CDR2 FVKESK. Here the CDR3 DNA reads TGTGCCAGCAGCCATTCCGGTCGAGGACTATACGAGCAGTACTTC. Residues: CASSHSGRGLYEQYF.

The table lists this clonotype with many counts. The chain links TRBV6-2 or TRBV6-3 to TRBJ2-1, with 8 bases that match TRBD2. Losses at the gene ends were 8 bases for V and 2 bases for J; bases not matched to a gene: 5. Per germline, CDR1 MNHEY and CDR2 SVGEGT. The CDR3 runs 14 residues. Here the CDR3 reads CASAVAGPYNEQFF. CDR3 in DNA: TGTGCCAGCGCGGTAGCGGGGCCCTACAATGAGCAGTTCTTC.

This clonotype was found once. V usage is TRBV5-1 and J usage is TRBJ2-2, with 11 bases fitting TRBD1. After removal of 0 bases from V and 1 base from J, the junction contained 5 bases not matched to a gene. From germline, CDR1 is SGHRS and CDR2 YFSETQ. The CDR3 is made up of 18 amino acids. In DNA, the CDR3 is TGCGCCAGCAGCTTGGGGACAGGGGGCCTTTTGAACACCGGGGAGCTGTTTTTT. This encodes CASSLGTGGLLNTGELFF. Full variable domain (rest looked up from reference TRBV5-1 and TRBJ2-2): KAGVTQTPRYLIKTRGQQVTLSCSPISGHRSVSWYQQTPGQGLQFLFEYFSETQRNKGNFPGRFSGRQFSNSRSEMNVSTLELGDSALYLCASSLGTGGLLNTGELFFGEGSRLTVL.